The clone carrying this TCR beta chain was counted only a few times. Its antigen is undetermined. This record belongs to a study of blood T cells in healthy people across ages. The CDR3 runs 15 residues. V dropped 0 bases and J dropped 3 bases, with 14 bases sitting between them. CDR1 DFQATT and CDR2 SNEGSKA come from the germline V gene (reference sequence). Isolation yielded PBMCs, at least 7 million per sample, in every case. Overall study results and limits: Not knowing donor CMV status may have confounded expanded clonotype changes. Unsorted PBMC material precluded a definitive naive versus antigen-experienced comparison.

A J-beta primer mix and a sample-barcoded 5' primer were used in a second PCR of about 6 to 12 cycles. A template-switch adaptor that had 12 random nucleotides put a tag on each cDNA molecule. TCRdb fed the 5' RACE reads into MiXCR, producing one record per CDR3 protein. Among around 320,000 distinct CDR3 sequences listed, roughly a quarter were seen once. Sequenced input: blood. The rearrangement uses TRBV20-1 and TRBJ1-2; D not resolved. The source of this sequence is a woman aged 70-85 years in good health. The CDR3, as DNA: TGCAGTGCTAGAGATTTGGGGTTTTCTGACTATGGCTACACCTTC. This gives the protein CSARDLGFSDYGYTF.